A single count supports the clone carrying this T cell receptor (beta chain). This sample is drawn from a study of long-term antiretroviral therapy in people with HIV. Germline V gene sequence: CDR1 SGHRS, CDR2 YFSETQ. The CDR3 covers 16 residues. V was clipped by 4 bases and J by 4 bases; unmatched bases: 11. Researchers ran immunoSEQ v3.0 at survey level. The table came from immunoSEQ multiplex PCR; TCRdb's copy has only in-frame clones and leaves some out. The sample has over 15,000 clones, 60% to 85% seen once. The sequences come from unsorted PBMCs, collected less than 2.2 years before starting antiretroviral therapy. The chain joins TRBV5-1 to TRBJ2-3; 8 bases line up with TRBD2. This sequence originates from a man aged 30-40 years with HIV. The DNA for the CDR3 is TGCGCCAGCAGCCTTGACCTCGCGGGGGGAGCAGATACGCAGTATTTT. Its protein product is CASSLDLAGGADTQYF.